This T cell receptor (beta chain) appears in the sequencing data of a study of T cell repertoires in cytomegalovirus infection. Study-level background: Recently identified HLA-C-restricted CMV epitopes were used, and well-studied HLA-B-restricted CMV epitopes were used as well. Study observations and caveats: The cumulative frequency of public TCR beta families identified carriers of CMV plus the relevant HLA. In two of eight donors, the top clonotype was HLA-C-restricted CMV-specific.

TCRdb redid the calling of the reads with MiXCR, one entry per CDR3 protein. The sample includes 750,000 to 950,000 distinct CDR3 sequences, around 29% of them seen just once. The CDR3 is 14 amino acids. Germline CDR1 is LGHNA and CDR2 is YSLEER. V was shortened by 3 bases and J by 3 bases, with 9 bases between the two germline ends. Comments on this clonotype: Its antigen is not identified.

The sample was cultured CD8+ T cells from PBMCs, taken from culture after CMV antigen stimulation. V usage is TRBV4-3 and J usage is TRBJ2-1; D may be TRBD1 (5 bases). This receptor was obtained from a human donor in good health (CMV status not recorded). Some clones in this sample may be carry-over from other donors' samples. In DNA form, the CDR3 reads TGCGCCAGCAGCCAGAGGCAGGGCTACAATGAGCAGTTCTTC. Translating gives CASSQRQGYNEQFF.